Below, 15 T cell receptor beta chains from the same sample are listed, as sequenced in a study of CD8+CD57+ T cells in acquired aplastic anemia. Genomic DNA templated the TCR beta VDJ and CDR3 profiling. TCRdb itself ran the reads through MiXCR, one entry per CDR3 protein. Among roughly 200,000 distinct CDR3 sequences, approximately 65% were seen once, and the ten largest hold about 60%. CD8+CD57+ cell expansion, shown by flow cytometry, had occurred in the patients selected for sequencing. Material: sorted CD4+, CD8+, or CD8+CD57+ T cells (not recorded which) from PBMCs. The source is a human donor with aplastic anemia.

V gene TRBV7-8 combines with J gene TRBJ1-6, with a weak D call TRBD1 (5 bases). Trimming took 5 bases from V and 1 from J, leaving 12 bases between them. The CDR3 has 16 residues. Germline V gene sequence: CDR1 SGHVS, CDR2 FQNEAQ. CDR3 sequence reads: CASSPGTVSYNSPLHF. The DNA of the CDR3 is TGTGCCAGCAGCCCCGGGACGGTTTCCTATAATTCACCCCTCCACTTT.

This chain joins TRBV20-1 and TRBJ2-5; tentatively, D is TRBD1 (6 bases). This CDR3 region has 15 residues. The ends were cut back, 6 bases at V and 5 bases at J, with 22 bases in the middle. CDR1 is DFQATT, CDR2 SNEGSKA, per germline (reference sequence). The CDR3 DNA reads TGCAGTGCCCAAAATCGGGGCAGGGGTTGGGAGACCCAGTACTTC. Its translation is CSAQNRGRGWETQYF.

The chain has TRBV19 and TRBJ2-3; 12 positions agree with TRBD2. This CDR3 spans 18 amino acids. The ends lost 7 bases at V and 0 bases at J; junction bases unmatched: 11. Germline CDR1 and CDR2: LNHDA and SQIVND (reference sequence). In nucleotides, the CDR3 is TGTGCCAGTATAGGCCTAGCGGGGGGGGGAACTAGCACAGATACGCAGTATTTT. It translates to CASIGLAGGGTSTDTQYF.

The rearrangement joins TRBV12-3 or TRBV12-4 to TRBJ1-4; D is undetermined. The V and J ends lost 6 bases and 1 base respectively, with 9 bases between them. The CDR3 contains 14 residues. The CDR3 reads CASRATETNEKLFF. The DNA for the CDR3 is TGTGCCAGCAGGGCTACAGAAACTAATGAAAAACTGTTTTTT.

The chain couples TRBV20-1 to TRBJ2-1, with TRBD2 matching over 8 bases. Germline assignment: CDR1 DFQATT and CDR2 SNEGSKA (reference sequence). With V trimmed by 0 bases and J by 7 bases, 8 bases remained unmatched. CDR3 size: 15 residues. The CDR3 spells CSARDLTGGVNEQFF. The CDR3 DNA sequence: TGCAGTGCTAGAGATTTGACGGGAGGGGTTAATGAGCAGTTCTTC.

V gene TRBV20-1 combines with J gene TRBJ2-7; possibly TRBD2 for D (5 bases). The germline V and J ends were trimmed by 1 base and 0 bases, with 10 bases remaining between them. CDR1 is DFQATT and CDR2 is SNEGSKA in the germline V gene (reference sequence). This CDR3 has 14 residues. Here the CDR3 reads CSARAGLSSYEQYF. The CDR3 DNA sequence: TGCAGTGCTAGAGCGGGATTGAGCTCCTACGAGCAGTACTTC.

As to this clonotype: Since a much larger clone is just one base distant, this may be a read error. The chain is built from TRBV28 and TRBJ2-7; 8 nucleotides agree with TRBD2. This CDR3 has 15 residues. Germline loops: CDR1 MDHEN, CDR2 SYDVKM. In nucleotides, the CDR3 is TGTGCCAGCAGTCCCCGTGGGCTAGCGGGCCCCGAGCGGTACTTC. It translates to CASSPRGLAGPERYF.

The rearrangement links TRBV7-8 to TRBJ1-6, with TRBD1 matching 7 bases. CDR1 SGHVS and CDR2 FQNEAQ come from the germline V gene. This CDR3 has 15 amino acids. V gave up 3 bases and J gave up 7 bases; unmatched junction bases: 6. The CDR3: CASSFTGDDNSPLHF. CDR3 DNA: TGTGCCAGCAGCTTTACAGGGGATGACAATTCACCCCTCCACTTT.

The chain employs TRBV2 and TRBJ1-1, with D perhaps TRBD1 (5 bases). This CDR3 comprises 13 residues. With 7 bases removed from V and 4 bases from J, the gap between germline ends came to 13 bases. The germline gives CDR1 SNHLY, CDR2 FYNNEI. The CDR3 sequence: CASKPGRSTEAFF. The CDR3 region has the DNA TGTGCCAGCAAACCGGGACGAAGCACTGAAGCTTTCTTT.

This chain uses TRBV10-3 with TRBJ2-7; 10 bases align to TRBD1. V gave up 10 bases and J gave up 2 bases; unmatched junction bases: 8. The V gene's germline CDR1 is ENHRY and CDR2 SYGVKD. The CDR3 is 14 residues long. CDR3 DNA: TGTGCCAGCCATTCGGGACAGGGGACCTACGAGCAGTACTTC. Translating it yields CASHSGQGTYEQYF.

CDR3 sequence reads: CAISGGRSGNTIYF. Here the CDR3 DNA reads TGTGCCATCAGTGGGGGGCGCTCTGGAAACACCATATATTTT. The rearrangement joins TRBV10-3 to TRBJ1-3; a possible D gene is TRBD1 (6 bases). Germline V gives CDR1 ENHRY, CDR2 SYGVKD. CDR3 length: 14 amino acids. V lost 4 bases and J 0 bases, leaving 7 bases between the germline ends.

The chain is built from TRBV9 and TRBJ2-5; 10 bases are a match to TRBD2. Germline CDR1 reads SGDLS; CDR2 reads YYNGEE. There are 16 residues in the CDR3. V lost 3 bases and J lost 2; bases outside the gene matches: 7. CDR3 nucleotides: TGTGCCAGCAGCGAGGCAGGACTAGCGGATCAAGAGACCCAGTACTTC. It codes for CASSEAGLADQETQYF.

The table lists this clonotype with a few counts. The V call is TRBV7-3, the J call TRBJ2-5, with D tentatively TRBD1 (6 bases). Germline loops: CDR1 SGHTA, CDR2 FQGTGA. The CDR3 loop spans 13 amino acids. Trimming cost V 5 bases and J 2 bases, with 9 bases left between them. The CDR3 sequence: CASSRDRQETQYF. CDR3 in DNA: TGTGCCAGCAGCCGAGACAGGCAAGAGACCCAGTACTTC.

The chain couples TRBV5-1 to TRBJ2-7, with 7 bases aligning to TRBD1. V lost 4 bases, J lost 2 bases, and 3 bases stayed unmatched. Germline V gene sequence: CDR1 SGHRS, CDR2 YFSETQ. This CDR3 contains 13 residues. The CDR3, as DNA: TGCGCCAGCAGCCGACAGGGCGCCTACGAGCAGTACTTC. Translating gives CASSRQGAYEQYF. Together with reference TRBV5-1 and TRBJ2-7, the CDR3 gives the full variable domain: KAGVTQTPRYLIKTRGQQVTLSCSPISGHRSVSWYQQTPGQGLQFLFEYFSETQRNKGNFPGRFSGRQFSNSRSEMNVSTLELGDSALYLCASSRQGAYEQYFGPGTRLTVT.

This chain connects TRBV5-1 to TRBJ1-6; TRBD1 matches 8 bases. J gave up 7 bases and V 4 bases, and 10 bases lay outside the gene matches. Looked up from germline, CDR1 is SGHRS and CDR2 is YFSETQ. CDR3 length: 16 residues. CDR3 in DNA: TGCGCCAGCAGCGAGGACAGGGTCGAGGGAAATTCACCCCTCCACTTT. It encodes CASSEDRVEGNSPLHF.